This TCR beta chain appears in the sequencing data of a study of T cells in Graves' hyperthyroidism and ophthalmopathy. Authors of the study amplified TCR beta CDR3 regions from RNA transcripts. HTBI primers were employed in a first-round RT-PCR of the TCR CDR3. TCRdb itself ran the multiplex PCR reads through MiXCR, one entry per CDR3 protein. The data show roughly 170,000 distinct CDR3 sequences, about 18% seen once. For the diagnoses, clinical symptoms, serum thyroxine and TRAb, thyroid ultrasound and orbital computed tomography were used. This clonotype was recorded many times. The V end was cut by 7 bases, the J end by 1 base, with 16 bases between. The CDR3 is made up of 15 amino acids.

Sequenced material: blood. The origin of this receptor is a woman aged 45-59 years with Graves' hyperthyroidism. The gene calls are TRBV12-3 or TRBV12-4 and TRBJ1-1; D ambiguous. Here the CDR3 reads CASTYDTMGNTEAFF. The CDR3 coding sequence is TGTGCCAGCACCTATGACACCATGGGGAACACTGAAGCTTTCTTT.